Listed below are T cell receptor beta chains from one sample, sequenced in a study of T cell responses to AZD1222 COVID-19 vaccine. Assay: immunoSEQ multiplex PCR; the TCRdb copy retains only in-frame clones and omits some. The table lists approximately 92,000 clones, 90% to 95% of them singletons. The material sequenced was peripheral blood, taken on day 0 of AZD1222 vaccination. These receptors all stem from an adult in good health. CDR3s include the opening cysteine and the closing phenylalanine or tryptophan. A D gene is named only where the DNA matches it firmly.

TRBV7-8	TRBD1	TRBJ1-2	TGTGCCAGCAGCTCAAGAGACAGGGGCTATGGCTACACCTTC	CASSSRDRGYGYTF
TRBV7-3	TRBD2	TRBJ2-1	TGTGCCAGCAGCTTTAGCGGGGGGTCCTACAATGAGCAGTTCTTC	CASSFSGGSYNEQFF
TRBV7-9	-	TRBJ1-2	TGTGCCAGCAGTTTGATGTCAACCCGAGGCTACACCTTC	CASSLMSTRGYTF
TRBV10-2	TRBD1	TRBJ2-1	TGCGCCAGCAGTTCGCGAGACAGGGGGAATGAGCAGTTCTTC	CASSSRDRGNEQFF
TRBV15	TRBD1	TRBJ1-2	TGTGCCACCAGCAGAGATCGACAGGGGTGGTTAAGTGGCTACACCTTC	CATSRDRQGWLSGYTF
TRBV9	-	TRBJ1-2	TGTGCCAGCAGCGTATATTCCGTCGCAAGTTATGGCTACACCTTC	CASSVYSVASYGYTF
TRBV30	TRBD1	TRBJ1-3	TGTGCCTGGAGTGTGGGGGACAGCACCATATATTTT	CAWSVGDSTIYF
TRBV24-1	TRBD1	TRBJ2-2	TGTGCCACCAGTGATCCTCCGGGACAGGGGACCGGGGAGCTGTTTTTT	CATSDPPGQGTGELFF
TRBV27	TRBD1	TRBJ1-6	TGTGCCAGCAGGGGGACAGGGGCAGATTCACCCCTCCACTTT	CASRGTGADSPLHF
TRBV5-8	-	TRBJ2-3	TGTGCCAGCAGCTCGGGGGGCCGGGGTAGCACAGATACGCAGTATTTT	CASSSGGRGSTDTQYF
TRBV7-9	TRBD2	TRBJ2-2	TGTGCCAGCAGCGACAGCGGGAGCACCGGGGAGCTGTTTTTT	CASSDSGSTGELFF
TRBV5-4	-	TRBJ2-2	TGTGCCAGCAGCTTGAACGAGAACACCGGGGAGCTGTTTTTT	CASSLNENTGELFF
TRBV5-1	-	TRBJ1-5	TGCGCCAGCAGCCCAGGGGAGAGCAATCAGCCCCAGCATTTT	CASSPGESNQPQHF